This T cell receptor (beta chain) is drawn from a study of human T cells and chemical hapten exposure. The wider study: 2% DPC was applied to roughly 2 cm by roughly 2 cm of upper inner arm skin for sensitization. Small pooled library volume differences mainly caused per-sample TCR yield variation. Study-level points and caveats: Higher patch test scores went with higher counts of PT1 expanded TCRs.

TCRdb recomputed calls from the RACE reads with MiXCR, one row per CDR3 protein. The table includes approximately 90,000 distinct CDR3 sequences, roughly a quarter detected once. Described time point: patch test 3, about 24 weeks after DPC sensitization. Documented treatment: therapeutic diphenylcyclopropenone sensitization with weekly scalp DPC. Staff drew blood before applying each patch test. This clonotype was seen many times. Its antigen is unidentified. The sample was whole blood, taken in connection with sensitization to the hapten diphenylcyclopropenone (DPC). This receptor was obtained from a man aged 35 to 55 with alopecia areata. Some clones in this sample may be carry-over from other donors' samples.

The CDR3, as DNA: TGTGCCAGCAGTTATCTAGCGGGAGGGCCTGGAACCTACAATGAGCAGTTCTTC. Translation gives CASSYLAGGPGTYNEQFF. The chain carries TRBV6-2 or TRBV6-3 and TRBJ2-1; TRBD2 aligns across 12 bases. V was clipped by 3 bases and J by 2 bases; unmatched bases: 8. The CDR3 runs 18 residues. CDR1 and CDR2 from the germline V gene are MNHEY and SVGEGT.